This T cell receptor (beta chain) derives from a study of T cell repertoires in cytomegalovirus infection. This clonotype was seen many times. Its antigen is not identified. Looked up from germline, CDR1 is SGHTA and CDR2 is FQGNSA. CDR3 length equals 13 residues. V lost 5 bases to trimming and J lost 4 bases, with 11 bases between them. MiXCR was run by TCRdb on the reads, yielding one entry per CDR3 protein. The table shows under 200,000 distinct CDR3 sequences, with nearly 9.5% occurring only once. Whole-study results and caveats: Predominance within the ex vivo response was attributable to HLA-C-restricted CMV-specific TCR beta clonotypes.

The specimen was PBMCs. The receptor was derived from a human donor in good health (CMV status not recorded). Some clones in this sample may be carry-over from other donors' samples. The gene calls are TRBV7-2 and TRBJ1-1, with a weak D call TRBD1 (6 bases). The CDR3 is CASSPQGTTEAFF. For the CDR3, the DNA is TGTGCCAGCAGCCCACAGGGTACCACTGAAGCTTTCTTT. The full variable domain, rest sourced from reference TRBV7-2 and TRBJ1-1, is GAGVSQSPSNKVTEKGKDVELRCDPISGHTALYWYRQSLGQGLEFLIYFQGNSAPDKSGLPSDRFSAERTGGSVSTLTIQRTQQEDSAVYLCASSPQGTTEAFFGQGTRLTVV.